The clone carrying this T cell receptor beta chain has ten or more counts. Starting from 450 to 500 ng of total RNA, TCR beta cDNA was produced with a primer in the constant region. Sequencing libraries for TCR beta derived from three nested multiplex PCR rounds that used slightly modified ARM-PCR. TCRdb recomputed calls from the multiplex PCR reads with MiXCR, one row per CDR3 protein. The table lists approximately 40,000 distinct CDR3 sequences, about 73% of them singletons. Co-extracted RNA and DNA came from roughly 21-30 mg of unsorted bulk tissue. Patients in the cohort were treatment-naive and living with chronic HBV infection. These data belong to a study of tumor-infiltrating lymphocytes in primary liver carcinoma. Sequences were obtained from liver tumor tissue from sampling region 2. Subset reported: tumor region T2, inferior pole. The TCR comes from a man between 40 and 49 years old with primary liver carcinoma and hepatitis B virus infection.

The chain's CDR3 is CASSMSSGRAYEQYF. The CDR3, as DNA: TGCGCCAGCAGCATGTCTAGCGGGAGGGCCTACGAGCAGTACTTC. The J gene is TRBJ2-7, the V gene TRBV5-1; 12 positions agree with TRBD2. V was pared by 4 bases and J by 2 bases, with 4 bases of the junction left unmatched. In germline, CDR1 is SGHRS, CDR2 YFSETQ. CDR3 length: 15 amino acids.